One and the same sample provided the 3 T cell receptor beta chains below, sequenced in a study of T-cell memory formation after mild COVID-19 (dated by TCRdb to about 2021). The method was 5' RACE. Sequencing relied on an Illumina NovaSeq 6000. TCRdb cleaned the public reads at Q25 with fastp, built clones with MiXCR and kept in-frame beta chains. Each record represents a unique CDR3 protein, reported with the most common genes and DNA among its rows. The sample has around 340,000 distinct CDR3 sequences on record, over 13% of them singletons. The ten largest clones take up under 25% of the sample. Material: PBMCs or a T cell subset sorted from them (not recorded which). All receptors come from a man between 18 and 35 years old who had mild COVID-19 (a few samples of this study predate the infection). The sample titles of this study are shuffled in the database, so cell type and time point are left out; the donor was told from shared clones.

The V gene is TRBV5-6, the J gene TRBJ1-4, with D possibly TRBD1 on 5 matching bases. Deletions cut 2 bases from V and 13 bases from J, with 12 bases between. Per germline, CDR1 SGHDT and CDR2 YYEEEE. The CDR3 is 12 amino acids. CDR3: CASSFDSPLLFF. CDR3 bases: TGTGCCAGCAGCTTCGACAGCCCACTACTGTTTTTT. The variable domain in full, with the rest retrieved from reference TRBV5-6 and TRBJ1-4, is DAGVTQSPTHLIKTRGQQVTLRCSPKSGHDTVSWYQQALGQGPQFIFQYYEEEERQRGNFPDRFSGHQFPNYSSELNVNALLLGDSALYLCASSFDSPLLFFGSGTQLSVL.

This clonotype was found a few times. The chain couples TRBV21-1 to TRBJ2-7; no check of the table's D call, TRBD1, against the DNA was made. TRBV21-1 is tagged as a pseudogene. The CDR3 contains 15 residues. CDR3 in DNA: TGTGCCAGCAGCGAGGTCGGGACAGCGTTCCACGAGCAGTACTTC. It encodes CASSEVGTAFHEQYF.

The chain carries TRBV2 and TRBJ1-5; 8 positions match TRBD1. This CDR3 comprises 13 residues. V was pared by 4 bases and J by 6 bases, with 2 bases of the junction left unmatched. CDR1 is SNHLY, CDR2 FYNNEI, per germline. CDR3 region: CASSVRGLQPQHF. DNA for the CDR3: TGTGCCAGCAGTGTCAGGGGGCTTCAGCCCCAGCATTTT.